This TCR beta chain is drawn from a study of blood T cell repertoires in COVID-19. Participant ages covered roughly 18 to 89 years across 24 US areas. Participants were placed into cohorts based on the clinical history they reported. In Cohort 3, a recovered donor had either two negative PCRs, clearance, or symptom resolution. The authors' processing: Nucleated cell counts were estimated from reference gene primer amplification. Profiling relied on immunoSEQ multiplex PCR, and the TCRdb table lists in-frame clones only, not all of them. The V and J calls and the clone size are those of that table, but D and trimming were determined from the DNA. The sample has approximately 280,000 clones, roughly nine tenths seen once. V was clipped by 2 bases and J by 7 bases; unmatched bases: 8. The CDR3 length is 15 residues. The germline gives CDR1 LNHDA, CDR2 SQIVND (reference sequence).

Sequenced: PBMCs or T cells enriched from blood (not recorded which). This TCR derives from a woman aged 18 to 35 who had recovered from COVID-19. The chain is built from TRBV19 and TRBJ1-1, with 9 bases lining up with TRBD1. The CDR3 DNA follows: TGTGCCAGTAGTATAATCAGGGACAGGGTGAATGAAGCTTTCTTT. Its translation: CASSIIRDRVNEAFF. Filled out from reference TRBV19 and TRBJ1-1, the complete variable domain reads DGGITQSPKYLFRKEGQNVTLSCEQNLNHDAMYWYRQDPGQGLRLIYYSQIVNDFQKGDIAEGYSVSREKKESFPLTVTSAQKNPTAFYLCASSIIRDRVNEAFFGQGTRLTVV.